This TCR beta chain was documented in a study of CD8 T cells in Susac syndrome. Reverse transcription used roughly 0.5 to 1 ug RNA and random hexamers. MiXCR was run by TCRdb on the immunoSEQ multiplex PCR reads, yielding one entry per CDR3 protein. The sample has around 200,000 distinct CDR3 sequences, 95% seen once. Looked up from germline, CDR1 is MDHEN and CDR2 is SYDVKM. The CDR3 is 15 amino acids. J lost 5 bases, V lost 6 bases, and 7 bases had no gene match. This clonotype has only one observation. The sample consisted of CD4+ T cells from PBMCs. The chain carries TRBV28 and TRBJ2-7; 13 nucleotides agree with TRBD2. This receptor was taken from a human donor in good health. The CDR3 region has the DNA TGTGCCAGCAGGCCGGGACTAGCGGGAAGTAACGAGCAGTACGTC. It translates to CASRPGLAGSNEQYV.